This entry concerns a single TCR beta chain. The antigen remains unidentified. These data are taken from a study of Ad26.COV2.S vaccination and SARS-CoV-2 variants. Study-wide results and limits: Using TCR breadth and depth analyses may have led to underestimated total T cell responses.

The table came from immunoSEQ multiplex PCR; TCRdb's copy has only in-frame clones and leaves some out. The sample lists hundreds of thousands of clones; roughly 90% were seen once. As for treatment: 15 to 20 received Ad26.COV2.S at low or high dose, single or two shots; five or six received placebo; per-sample allocation not given. Vaccine and placebo recipients were sampled on day 63 after the first injection. With 1 base clipped from V and 5 bases from J, the junction kept 5 bases outside the gene matches. Germline CDR1 MNHEY, CDR2 SVGEGT. This CDR3 has 15 residues. This receptor was identified in a person between 18 and 65 years old who received the Ad26.COV2.S COVID-19 vaccine or a placebo. This sample comprised peripheral blood, obtained in a trial of Ad26.COV2.S vaccine versus placebo. The rearrangement uses TRBV6-2 or TRBV6-3 and TRBJ1-1; 9 bases line up with TRBD1. CDR3 sequence: CASSYLTGGLTEAFF. The CDR3, as DNA: TGTGCCAGCAGTTACTTGACAGGGGGTTTAACTGAAGCTTTCTTT.